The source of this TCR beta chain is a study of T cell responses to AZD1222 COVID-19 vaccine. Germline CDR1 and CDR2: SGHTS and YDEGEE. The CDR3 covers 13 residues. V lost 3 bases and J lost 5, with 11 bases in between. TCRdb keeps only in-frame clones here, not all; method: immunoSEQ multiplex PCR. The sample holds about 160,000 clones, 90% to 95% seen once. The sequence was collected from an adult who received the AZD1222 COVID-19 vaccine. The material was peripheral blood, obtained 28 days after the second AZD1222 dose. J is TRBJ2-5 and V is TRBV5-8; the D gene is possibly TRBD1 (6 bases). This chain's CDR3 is CASSSDREETQYF. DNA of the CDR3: TGTGCCAGCAGCTCGGACAGAGAGGAGACCCAGTACTTC.